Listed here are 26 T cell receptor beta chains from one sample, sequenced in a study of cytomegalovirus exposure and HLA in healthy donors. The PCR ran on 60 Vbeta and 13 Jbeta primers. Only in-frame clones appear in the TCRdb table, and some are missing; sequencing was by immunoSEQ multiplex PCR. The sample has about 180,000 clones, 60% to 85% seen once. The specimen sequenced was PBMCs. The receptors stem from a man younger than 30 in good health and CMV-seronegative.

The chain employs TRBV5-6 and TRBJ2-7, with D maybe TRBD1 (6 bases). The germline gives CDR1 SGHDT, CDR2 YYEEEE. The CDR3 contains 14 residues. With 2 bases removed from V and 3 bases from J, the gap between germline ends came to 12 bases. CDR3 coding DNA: TGTGCCAGCAGCTTAACAGGGCCCAACTACGAGCAGTACTTC. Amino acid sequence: CASSLTGPNYEQYF.

CDR3 protein: CAWSLAGRGTEAFF. The CDR3 nucleotides read TGTGCCTGGAGTCTTGCCGGCCGGGGCACTGAAGCTTTCTTT. This rearrangement joins TRBV30 to TRBJ1-1; D gene unclear. The germline V and J ends were trimmed by 2 bases and 4 bases, with 14 bases remaining between them. This CDR3 is 14 amino acids long. CDR1 is GTSNPN, CDR2 SVGIG, per germline (reference sequence).

The DNA for the CDR3 is TGTGCCAGCAGGACAGGGAATTCGGAAAAACTGTTTTTT. Encoded protein: CASRTGNSEKLFF. The chain joins TRBV6-1 to TRBJ1-4, with TRBD1 identical over 7 bases. The CDR3 length is 13 residues. Trimming took 6 bases from V and 8 from J; bases not matched to a gene: 6. The V gene's germline CDR1 is MNHNS and CDR2 SASEGT.

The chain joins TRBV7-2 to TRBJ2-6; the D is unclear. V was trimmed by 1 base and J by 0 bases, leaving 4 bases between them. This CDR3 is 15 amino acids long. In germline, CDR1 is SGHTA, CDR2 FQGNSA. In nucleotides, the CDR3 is TGTGCCAGCAGCTTAGTACACTCTGGGGCCAACGTCCTGACTTTC. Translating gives CASSLVHSGANVLTF.

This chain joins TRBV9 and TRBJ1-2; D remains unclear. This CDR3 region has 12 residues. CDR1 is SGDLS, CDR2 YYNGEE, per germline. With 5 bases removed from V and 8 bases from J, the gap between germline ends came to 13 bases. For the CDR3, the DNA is TGTGCCAGCAGTCCTGGCCAGTGGGGCTACACCTTC. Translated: CASSPGQWGYTF. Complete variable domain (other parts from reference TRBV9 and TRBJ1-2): DSGVTQTPKHLITATGQRVTLRCSPRSGDLSVYWYQQSLDQGLQFLIQYYNGEERAKGNILERFSAQQFPDLHSELNLSSLELGDSALYFCASSPGQWGYTFGSGTRLTVV.

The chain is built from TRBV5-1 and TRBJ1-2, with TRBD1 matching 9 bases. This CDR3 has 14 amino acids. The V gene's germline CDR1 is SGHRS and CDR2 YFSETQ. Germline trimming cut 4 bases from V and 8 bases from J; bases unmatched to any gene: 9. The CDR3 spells CASSEDRGLGGYTF. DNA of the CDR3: TGCGCCAGCAGCGAAGACAGGGGGTTGGGCGGCTACACCTTC.

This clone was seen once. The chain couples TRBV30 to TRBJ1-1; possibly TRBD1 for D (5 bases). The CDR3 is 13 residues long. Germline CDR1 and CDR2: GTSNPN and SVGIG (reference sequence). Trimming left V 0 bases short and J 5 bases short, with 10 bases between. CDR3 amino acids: CAWSVGRQTEAFF. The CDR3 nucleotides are TGTGCCTGGAGTGTTGGCAGACAGACTGAAGCTTTCTTT.

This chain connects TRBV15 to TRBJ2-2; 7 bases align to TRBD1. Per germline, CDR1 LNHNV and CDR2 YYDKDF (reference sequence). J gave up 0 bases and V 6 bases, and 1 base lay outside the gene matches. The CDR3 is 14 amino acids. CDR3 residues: CATRTGTNTGELFF. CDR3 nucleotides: TGTGCCACCAGGACAGGGACGAACACCGGGGAGCTGTTTTTT. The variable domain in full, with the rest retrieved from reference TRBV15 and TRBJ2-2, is DAMVIQNPRYQVTQFGKPVTLSCSQTLNHNVMYWYQQKSSQAPKLLFHYYDKDFNNEADTPDNFQSRRPNTSFCFLDIRSPGLGDTAMYLCATRTGTNTGELFFGEGSRLTVL.

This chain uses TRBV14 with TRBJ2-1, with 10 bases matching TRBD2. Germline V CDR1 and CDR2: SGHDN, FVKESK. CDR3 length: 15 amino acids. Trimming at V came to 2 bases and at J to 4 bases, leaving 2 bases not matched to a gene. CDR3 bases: TGTGCCAGCAGCCAAATAGCGGGGGGATACAATGAGCAGTTCTTC. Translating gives CASSQIAGGYNEQFF.

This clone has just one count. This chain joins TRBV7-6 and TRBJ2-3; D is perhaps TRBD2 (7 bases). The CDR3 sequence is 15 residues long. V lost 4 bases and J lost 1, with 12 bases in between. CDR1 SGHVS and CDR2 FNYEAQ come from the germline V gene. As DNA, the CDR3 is TGTGCCAGCAGCTATCTGGGGGGGCGCACAGATACGCAGTATTTT. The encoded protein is CASSYLGGRTDTQYF.

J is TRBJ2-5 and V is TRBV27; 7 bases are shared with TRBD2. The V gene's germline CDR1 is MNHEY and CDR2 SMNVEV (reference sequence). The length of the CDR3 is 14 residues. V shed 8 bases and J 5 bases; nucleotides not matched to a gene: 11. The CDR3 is CASGVGGYSETQYF. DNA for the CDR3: TGTGCCAGCGGGGTCGGGGGGTACTCGGAGACCCAGTACTTC.

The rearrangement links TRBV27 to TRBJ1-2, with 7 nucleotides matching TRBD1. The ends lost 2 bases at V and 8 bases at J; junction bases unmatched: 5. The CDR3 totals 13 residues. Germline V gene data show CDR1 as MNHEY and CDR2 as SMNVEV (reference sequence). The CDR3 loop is CASSLPTGAGYTF. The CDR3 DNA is TGTGCCAGCAGTTTACCTACAGGGGCGGGCTACACCTTC.

CDR3 protein: CATSRGWRTLGREPQHF. The CDR3 DNA reads as TGTGCCACCAGCAGAGGTTGGCGGACACTTGGAAGGGAGCCCCAGCATTTT. The rearrangement links TRBV15 to TRBJ1-5, with D possibly matching TRBD1 (5 bases). The CDR3 extends over 17 amino acids. The V end was cut by 1 base, the J end by 8 bases, with 21 bases between. CDR1 is LNHNV, CDR2 YYDKDF, per germline (reference sequence).

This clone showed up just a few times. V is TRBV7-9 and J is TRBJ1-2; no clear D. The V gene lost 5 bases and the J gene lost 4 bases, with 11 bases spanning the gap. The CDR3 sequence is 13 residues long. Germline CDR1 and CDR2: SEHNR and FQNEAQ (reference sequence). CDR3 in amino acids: CASSRVQTYGYTF. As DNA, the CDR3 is TGTGCCAGCAGCCGAGTACAGACCTATGGCTACACCTTC.

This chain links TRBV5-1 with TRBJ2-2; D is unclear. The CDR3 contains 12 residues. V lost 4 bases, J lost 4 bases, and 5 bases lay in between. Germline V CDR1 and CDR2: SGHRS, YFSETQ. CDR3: CASSTSTGELFF. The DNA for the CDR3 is TGCGCCAGCAGCACTTCCACCGGGGAGCTGTTTTTT.

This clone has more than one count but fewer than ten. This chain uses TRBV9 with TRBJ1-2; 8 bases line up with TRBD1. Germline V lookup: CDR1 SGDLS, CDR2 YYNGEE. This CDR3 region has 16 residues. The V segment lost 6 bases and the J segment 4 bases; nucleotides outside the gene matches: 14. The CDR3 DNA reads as TGTGCCAGCAACCTCCCTCCGACAGGGGCGGGCTATGGCTACACCTTC. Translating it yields CASNLPPTGAGYGYTF.

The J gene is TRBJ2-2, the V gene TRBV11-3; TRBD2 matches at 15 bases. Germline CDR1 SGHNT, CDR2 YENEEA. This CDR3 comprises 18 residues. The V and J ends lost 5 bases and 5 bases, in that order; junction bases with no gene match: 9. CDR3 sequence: CASSPGLAGGLDTGELFF. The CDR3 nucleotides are TGTGCCAGCAGCCCCGGACTAGCGGGGGGGCTCGATACCGGGGAGCTGTTTTTT. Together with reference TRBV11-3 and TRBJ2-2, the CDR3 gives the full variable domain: EAGVVQSPRYKIIEKKQPVAFWCNPISGHNTLYWYLQNLGQGPELLIRYENEEAVDDSQLPKDRFSAERLKGVDSTLKIQPAELGDSAVYLCASSPGLAGGLDTGELFFGEGSRLTVL.

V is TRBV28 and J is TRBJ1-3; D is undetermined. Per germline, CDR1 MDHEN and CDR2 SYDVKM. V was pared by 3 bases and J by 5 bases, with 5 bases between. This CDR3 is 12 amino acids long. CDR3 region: CASSLLRNTIYF. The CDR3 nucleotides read TGTGCCAGCAGTTTGTTAAGAAACACCATATATTTT.

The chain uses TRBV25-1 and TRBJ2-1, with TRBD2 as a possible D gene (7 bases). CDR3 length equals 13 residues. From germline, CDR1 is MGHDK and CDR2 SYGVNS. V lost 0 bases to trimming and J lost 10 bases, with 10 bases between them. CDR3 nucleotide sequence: TGTGCCAGCAGTGAATACAGGGGAGGGGAGCAGTTCTTC. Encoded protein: CASSEYRGGEQFF.

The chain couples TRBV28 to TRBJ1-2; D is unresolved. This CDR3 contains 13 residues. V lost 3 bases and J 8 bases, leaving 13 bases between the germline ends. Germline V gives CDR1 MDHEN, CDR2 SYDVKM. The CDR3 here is CASSLFPYLGYTF. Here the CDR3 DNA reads TGTGCCAGCAGTTTGTTCCCCTACTTAGGCTACACCTTC.

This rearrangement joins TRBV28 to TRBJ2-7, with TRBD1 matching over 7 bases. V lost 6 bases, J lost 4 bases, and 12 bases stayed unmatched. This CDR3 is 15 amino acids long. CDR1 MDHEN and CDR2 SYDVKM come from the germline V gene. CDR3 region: CASSPPGPQGYEQYF. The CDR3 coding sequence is TGTGCCAGCAGCCCCCCGGGGCCACAGGGGTACGAGCAGTACTTC.

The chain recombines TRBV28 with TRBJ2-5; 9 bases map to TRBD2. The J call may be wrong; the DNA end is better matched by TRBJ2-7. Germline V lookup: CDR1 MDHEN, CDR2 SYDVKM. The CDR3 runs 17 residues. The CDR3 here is CASSSSLGAGGRHEQYF. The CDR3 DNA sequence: TGTGCCAGCAGTTCCTCCCTAGGAGCGGGGGGACGGCACGAGCAGTACTTC.

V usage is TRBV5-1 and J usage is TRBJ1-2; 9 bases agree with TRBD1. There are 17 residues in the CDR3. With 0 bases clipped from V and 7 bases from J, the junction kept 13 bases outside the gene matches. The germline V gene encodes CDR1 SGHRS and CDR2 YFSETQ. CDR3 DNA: TGCGCCAGCAGCTTGGCCAAACTGGGACAGGGAATTAGTGGCTACACCTTC. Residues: CASSLAKLGQGISGYTF.

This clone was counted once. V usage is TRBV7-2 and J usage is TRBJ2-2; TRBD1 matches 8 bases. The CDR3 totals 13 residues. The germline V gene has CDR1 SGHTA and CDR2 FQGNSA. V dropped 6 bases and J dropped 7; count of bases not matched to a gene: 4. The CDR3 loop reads CASRGQGIGELFF. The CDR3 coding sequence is TGTGCCAGCAGAGGACAGGGAATCGGGGAGCTGTTTTTT.

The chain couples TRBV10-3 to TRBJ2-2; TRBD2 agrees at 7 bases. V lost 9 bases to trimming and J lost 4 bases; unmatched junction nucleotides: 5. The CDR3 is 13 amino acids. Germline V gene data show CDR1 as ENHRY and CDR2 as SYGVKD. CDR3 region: CAIKAGPTGELFF. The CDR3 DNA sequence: TGTGCCATTAAAGCGGGGCCCACCGGGGAGCTGTTTTTT.

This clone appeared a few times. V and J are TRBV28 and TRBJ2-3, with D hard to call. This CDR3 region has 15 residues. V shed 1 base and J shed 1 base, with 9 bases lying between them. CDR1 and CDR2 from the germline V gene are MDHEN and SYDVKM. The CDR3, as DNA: TGTGCCAGCAGTTTATCCGGAGACCGCACAGATACGCAGTATTTT. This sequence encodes CASSLSGDRTDTQYF.